This passage covers 12 T cell receptor beta chains from one sample sequenced in a study of T cell responses to AZD1222 COVID-19 vaccine. The table came from immunoSEQ multiplex PCR; TCRdb's copy has only in-frame clones and leaves some out. This table has about 120,000 clones, roughly 89% appearing once. This sample comprised peripheral blood, obtained on day 0 of AZD1222 vaccination. These receptors originate from an adult in good health.

This chain uses TRBV10-1 with TRBJ2-3; TRBD2 matches at 9 bases. Germline CDR1 reads WNHNN; CDR2 reads SYGVQD (reference sequence). After removal of 4 bases from V and 2 bases from J, the junction contained 4 bases not matched to a gene. The CDR3 contains 15 residues. The CDR3 nucleotides are TGCGCCAGCAGTGCAATAGCGGGGGACACAGATACGCAGTATTTT. This gives the protein CASSAIAGDTDTQYF.

The chain uses TRBV5-1 and TRBJ1-4; D not resolved. This CDR3 region has 15 residues. V lost 0 bases and J 0 bases, leaving 6 bases between the germline ends. Germline lookup yields CDR1 SGHRS and CDR2 YFSETQ. The CDR3 DNA follows: TGCGCCAGCAGCTTGGCCGCCTCAACTAATGAAAAACTGTTTTTT. Residues: CASSLAASTNEKLFF. Full variable domain (remainder filled in from reference TRBV5-1 and TRBJ1-4): KAGVTQTPRYLIKTRGQQVTLSCSPISGHRSVSWYQQTPGQGLQFLFEYFSETQRNKGNFPGRFSGRQFSNSRSEMNVSTLELGDSALYLCASSLAASTNEKLFFGSGTQLSVL.

The chain's CDR3 is CASRAISQGWNYGYTF. CDR3 coding DNA: TGTGCCAGTAGGGCCATATCACAGGGTTGGAACTATGGCTACACCTTC. The gene calls are TRBV19 and TRBJ1-2; tentative D call: TRBD1 (6 bases). The CDR3 has 16 amino acids. CDR1 LNHDA and CDR2 SQIVND come from the germline V gene (reference sequence). Trimming shortened V by 6 bases and J by 2 bases, and 19 bases separated the two germline ends.

J is TRBJ1-2 and V is TRBV27; 8 bases align to TRBD1. In germline, CDR1 is MNHEY, CDR2 SMNVEV (reference sequence). The CDR3 extends over 13 amino acids. V trimming: 5 bases; J trimming: 7 bases; junction bases outside the gene matches: 6. The CDR3 DNA follows: TGTGCCAGCAGTGTCAGGGGGCGAGGTGGCTACACCTTC. This gives the protein CASSVRGRGGYTF.

This sequence joins TRBV25-1 and TRBJ2-7, with unresolved D. Per the germline V gene, CDR1 is MGHDK and CDR2 is SYGVNS. CDR3 length equals 11 residues. Between the trimmed V and J ends, which lost 2 bases and 3 bases, there was a span of 2 bases. The CDR3 region is CASSEDYEQYF. The CDR3 DNA is TGTGCCAGCAGTGAAGACTACGAGCAGTACTTC.

The chain combines TRBV12-3 or TRBV12-4 with TRBJ2-7; perhaps TRBD2 as D (6 bases). The length of the CDR3 is 13 residues. Trimming pared 7 bases from V and 4 bases from J, leaving 14 bases between. Written as DNA, the CDR3 is TGTGCCAGCATGGCCGGGAGAACGTACGAGCAGTACTTC. Its translation is CASMAGRTYEQYF.

This clone was observed a handful of times. The chain couples TRBV27 to TRBJ1-2; possibly TRBD1 for D (5 bases). From germline, CDR1 is MNHEY and CDR2 SMNVEV (reference sequence). V gave up 7 bases and J gave up 6 bases, with 18 bases separating them. This CDR3 has 14 residues. This chain's CDR3 is CASTSLGTVDGYTF. In DNA, the CDR3 is TGTGCCAGCACCTCACTGGGGACCGTCGATGGCTACACCTTC.

The chain recombines TRBV7-9 with TRBJ2-1, with TRBD2 matching over 9 bases. This CDR3 region has 17 residues. The V segment lost 1 base and the J segment 4 bases; nucleotides outside the gene matches: 8. Germline V gene lookup returns CDR1 SEHNR and CDR2 FQNEAQ (reference sequence). CDR3 loop: CASSLGVASGTYNEQFF. The CDR3 DNA reads TGTGCCAGCAGCTTAGGCGTGGCTAGCGGGACTTACAATGAGCAGTTCTTC.

This clone has just one count. The rearrangement uses TRBV7-6 and TRBJ1-2; no definite D call. The CDR3 loop spans 13 amino acids. The germline CDR1 and CDR2 sequences are SGHVS and FNYEAQ. Trimming pared 1 base from V and 8 bases from J, leaving 11 bases between. The CDR3 spells CASSLGGHRGYTF. The CDR3 region has the DNA TGTGCCAGCAGCTTAGGGGGTCACCGCGGCTACACCTTC.

This chain links TRBV6-5 with TRBJ2-1; perhaps D is TRBD1 or TRBD2 (7 bases each). Germline lookup yields CDR1 MNHEY and CDR2 SVGAGI. Trimming stripped 10 bases from V and 15 bases from J, with 19 bases between. The CDR3 is 11 residues long. The CDR3 coding sequence is TGTGCCACCAGGGGGGGTAGCGTTGGGTTCTTC. Its translation: CATRGGSVGFF.

The chain couples TRBV7-7 to TRBJ2-6, with D unclear. This CDR3 has 13 residues. In germline, CDR1 is SSHAT, CDR2 FNYEAQ (reference sequence). The CDR3 DNA reads as TGTGCTTGGGGTCCCTCTGGGGCCAACGTCCTGACTTTC. Amino acids: CAWGPSGANVLTF.

This chain joins TRBV5-4 and TRBJ2-1; 15 bases map to TRBD2. Trimming at V came to 0 bases and at J to 2 bases, leaving 6 bases not matched to a gene. This CDR3 has 19 residues. CDR1 is SGHNT and CDR2 is YYREEE in the germline V gene (reference sequence). Here the CDR3 reads CASSLGGLAGGLPYNEQFF. CDR3 coding DNA: TGTGCCAGCAGCTTGGGTGGACTAGCGGGGGGGCTCCCCTACAATGAGCAGTTCTTC. Variable domain in full (rest from reference TRBV5-4 and TRBJ2-1): ETGVTQSPTHLIKTRGQQVTLRCSSQSGHNTVSWYQQALGQGPQFIFQYYREEENGRGNFPPRFSGLQFPNYSSELNVNALELDDSALYLCASSLGGLAGGLPYNEQFFGPGTRLTVL.